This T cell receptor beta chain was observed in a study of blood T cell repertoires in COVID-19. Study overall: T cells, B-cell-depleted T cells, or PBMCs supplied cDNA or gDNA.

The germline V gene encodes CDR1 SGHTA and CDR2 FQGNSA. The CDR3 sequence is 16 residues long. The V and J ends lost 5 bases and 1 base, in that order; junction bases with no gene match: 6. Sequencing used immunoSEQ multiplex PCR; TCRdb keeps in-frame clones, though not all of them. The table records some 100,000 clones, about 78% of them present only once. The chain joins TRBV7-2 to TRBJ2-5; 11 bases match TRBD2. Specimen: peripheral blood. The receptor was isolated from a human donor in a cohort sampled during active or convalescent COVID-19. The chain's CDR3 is CASSPTSGGFQETQYF. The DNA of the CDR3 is TGTGCCAGCAGCCCCACTAGCGGGGGCTTCCAAGAGACCCAGTACTTC. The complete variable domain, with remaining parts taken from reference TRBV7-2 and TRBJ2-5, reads GAGVSQSPSNKVTEKGKDVELRCDPISGHTALYWYRQSLGQGLEFLIYFQGNSAPDKSGLPSDRFSAERTGGSVSTLTIQRTQQEDSAVYLCASSPTSGGFQETQYFGPGTRLLVL.